Below, 8 T cell receptor beta chains from the same sample are listed, as sequenced in a study of cytomegalovirus exposure and HLA in healthy donors. PCR was performed using 60 Vbeta and 13 Jbeta primers. Libraries were prepared by immunoSEQ multiplex PCR; TCRdb keeps only in-frame clonotypes and omits some of them. The sample has some 140,000 clones; roughly four fifths are singletons. Sequencing was performed on PBMCs. Source of these receptors: a man in his thirties or forties in good health and CMV-seronegative.

J is TRBJ2-7 and V is TRBV21-1; the D call in the table, TRBD1, was not verified against the DNA. TRBV21-1 is a recognized pseudogene. CDR3 length equals 16 residues. The CDR3 spells CASSKELGTGQHEQYF. CDR3 bases: TGTGCCAGCAGCAAAGAACTCGGGACAGGGCAACACGAGCAGTACTTC.

The genes are TRBV12-5 and TRBJ1-3; D is perhaps TRBD1 (5 bases). V was trimmed by 6 bases and J by 9 bases, leaving 21 bases between them. This CDR3 is built from 15 residues. Germline values: CDR1 LGHNT, CDR2 FRNRAP. CDR3 nucleotide sequence: TGTGCTAGTGGCCCTGGGGGACCCCTGCGGGGCACCATATATTTT. It translates to CASGPGGPLRGTIYF.

A remark on this clone: A junction end diverges from the germline sequence, so it may reflect a read error. CDR3 bases: TGTGCTAGCAGTCCCGGGACTAGCGGGAGTAATGAGCAGTTCTTC. Translation gives CASSPGTSGSNEQFF. The chain joins TRBV7-7 to TRBJ2-1, with 14 bases matching TRBD2. Germline V gene sequence: CDR1 SSHAT, CDR2 FNYEAQ (reference sequence). CDR3 length equals 15 residues.

This clone has a single count. An end of the junction differs from the germline gene, which may be a read error. The gene calls are TRBV7-8 and TRBJ1-6, with 7 nucleotides matching TRBD1. This CDR3 is built from 15 residues. Germline V gives CDR1 SGHVS, CDR2 FQNEAQ. The CDR3 DNA is TGTGCCGGCAGCTACCAACAGGGGAATAATTCACCCCTCCACTTT. Translation gives CAGSYQQGNNSPLHF.

The chain links TRBV5-4 to TRBJ2-7; TRBD1 matches at 7 bases. Germline V lookup: CDR1 SGHNT, CDR2 YYREEE (reference sequence). CDR3 size: 14 residues. V shed 4 bases, J shed 4 bases, and the junction held 8 bases outside the gene matches. CDR3 coding DNA: TGTGCCAGCAGCAGCATAGGGGGCGAGTACGAGCAGTACTTC. It is translated as CASSSIGGEYEQYF.

The rearrangement joins TRBV30 to TRBJ2-3, with D possibly TRBD2 on 5 matching bases. This CDR3 has 14 amino acids. The ends were cut back, 2 bases at V and 8 bases at J, with 17 bases in the middle. In germline, CDR1 is GTSNPN, CDR2 SVGIG (reference sequence). The CDR3 sequence is CAWSTLEGSRTQYF. DNA of the CDR3: TGTGCCTGGAGTACCCTCGAGGGAAGCCGTACGCAGTATTTT.

The chain recombines TRBV30 with TRBJ2-1, with 7 positions matching TRBD2. With V trimmed by 2 bases and J by 10 bases, 2 bases remained unmatched. CDR1 and CDR2 (germline): GTSNPN, SVGIG (reference sequence). This CDR3 is 11 amino acids long. The CDR3 DNA reads TGTGCCTGGAGTACTAGCGCGGAGCAGTTCTTC. It yields the protein CAWSTSAEQFF. Full variable domain (missing parts from reference TRBV30 and TRBJ2-1): SQTIHQWPATLVQPVGSPLSLECTVEGTSNPNLYWYRQAAGRGLQLLFYSVGIGQISSEVPQNLSASRPQDRQFILSSKKLLLSDSGFYLCAWSTSAEQFFGPGTRLTVL.

The V gene is TRBV7-3, the J gene TRBJ1-2; 9 bases fit TRBD1. J gave up 4 bases and V 2 bases, and 5 bases lay outside the gene matches. Germline values: CDR1 SGHTA, CDR2 FQGTGA. This CDR3 region has 15 residues. The CDR3 DNA reads TGTGCCAGCAGCTTAGGCCCGGACAGGGGCTATGGCTACACCTTC. Translation gives CASSLGPDRGYGYTF.